These 26 T cell receptor beta chains came from one sample sequenced in a study of cytomegalovirus exposure and HLA in healthy donors. The PCR contained 60 Vbeta and 13 Jbeta primers. Sequencing was performed with immunoSEQ multiplex PCR; in TCRdb, only in-frame clones are kept and a portion is missing. Of 100,000 to 150,000 clones listed, roughly 79% are singletons. Sequenced sample: PBMCs. Source of these receptors: a male donor in good health and CMV-seronegative.

Here the CDR3 reads CASSLVGGEQFF. The CDR3 coding sequence is TGTGCCAGCAGTTTAGTAGGGGGCGAGCAGTTCTTC. The chain employs TRBV27 and TRBJ2-1; 7 bases map to TRBD1. With V trimmed by 2 bases and J by 10 bases, 2 bases remained unmatched. Germline CDR1 is MNHEY and CDR2 is SMNVEV (reference sequence). The length of the CDR3 is 12 residues.

The chain couples TRBV30 to TRBJ2-2, with 12 nucleotides matching TRBD2. V gave up 7 bases and J gave up 2 bases; unmatched junction bases: 8. CDR3 length: 16 amino acids. Germline CDR1 and CDR2: GTSNPN and SVGIG (reference sequence). CDR3 sequence (DNA): TGTGCCTCCCGGACTAGCGGGACCATTAACACCGGGGAGCTGTTTTTT. Its protein is CASRTSGTINTGELFF.

This clone was detected a few times. This specimen includes other DNA sequences encoding the same CDR3. This chain links TRBV5-1 with TRBJ2-3; weak D call: TRBD2 (5 bases). Germline V gives CDR1 SGHRS, CDR2 YFSETQ. Trimming pared 0 bases from V and 3 bases from J, leaving 8 bases between. This CDR3 spans 14 amino acids. The CDR3 DNA reads TGCGCCAGCAGCTTGGTACCGGGGACAGATACGCAGTATTTT. Protein sequence: CASSLVPGTDTQYF.

CDR3 in amino acids: CATSRVAGAHYNEQFF. CDR3 nucleotide sequence: TGTGCCACCAGCAGGGTAGCGGGGGCCCACTACAATGAGCAGTTCTTC. V and J are TRBV15 and TRBJ2-1; 9 bases line up with TRBD2. Germline-derived CDR1 and CDR2 are LNHNV and YYDKDF (reference sequence). The V segment lost 3 bases and the J segment 3 bases; nucleotides outside the gene matches: 6. This CDR3 region has 16 residues.

CDR3 DNA: TGTGCCAGCAGCTTAAGGGGGGGCGAGCAGTACTTC. This translates into CASSLRGGEQYF. The rearrangement uses TRBV13 and TRBJ2-7, with a weak D call TRBD2 (7 bases). Germline CDR1 reads PRHDT; CDR2 reads FYEKMQ (reference sequence). This CDR3 is 12 amino acids long. V was clipped by 2 bases and J by 6 bases, with 8 bases between them.

J is TRBJ1-2 and V is TRBV10-3; perhaps TRBD1 as D (6 bases). The V gene lost 2 bases and the J gene lost 0 bases, with 7 bases spanning the gap. The CDR3 has 14 amino acids. CDR1 is ENHRY, CDR2 SYGVKD, per germline. This CDR3 reads CAISEGDTNYGYTF. The CDR3 region has the DNA TGTGCCATCAGTGAGGGGGACACTAACTATGGCTACACCTTC.

The J gene is TRBJ1-5, the V gene TRBV5-6; D uncertain. V was cut by 0 bases and J by 6 bases, with 7 bases left in between. The CDR3 runs to 13 residues. Germline values: CDR1 SGHDT, CDR2 YYEEEE. CDR3 bases: TGTGCCAGCAGCTTGGGGGGAGGTCAGCCCCAGCATTTT. Translation gives CASSLGGGQPQHF.

The CDR3 loop is CASSVEQRGASDTQYF. Here the CDR3 DNA reads TGTGCCAGCAGCGTAGAGCAGCGGGGGGCCTCAGATACGCAGTATTTT. V usage is TRBV9 and J usage is TRBJ2-3, with TRBD2 matching over 9 bases. This CDR3 spans 16 amino acids. Germline assignment: CDR1 SGDLS and CDR2 YYNGEE. J was trimmed by 4 bases and V by 0 bases; bases with no gene match: 6.

V gene TRBV4-1 combines with J gene TRBJ1-2; tentative D call: TRBD1 (5 bases). The V gene lost 3 bases and the J gene lost 8 bases, with 19 bases spanning the gap. This CDR3 has 15 residues. Germline-derived CDR1 and CDR2 are MGHRA and YSYEKL. The CDR3 loop reads CASSQGPDGGRGYTF. The CDR3, as DNA: TGCGCCAGCAGCCAGGGACCCGATGGGGGGAGAGGCTACACCTTC.

This clone has only a few counts. V usage is TRBV2 and J usage is TRBJ1-5, with D unresolved. The length of the CDR3 is 13 residues. The germline gives CDR1 SNHLY, CDR2 FYNNEI. The V end was cut by 10 bases, the J end by 0 bases, with 10 bases between. CDR3 sequence: CATHPDSNQPQHF. The CDR3 DNA sequence: TGTGCCACACACCCCGATAGCAATCAGCCCCAGCATTTT. The full variable domain, with the rest looked up from reference TRBV2 and TRBJ1-5, is EPEVTQTPSHQVTQMGQEVILRCVPISNHLYFYWYRQILGQKVEFLVSFYNNEISEKSEIFDDQFSVERPDGSNFTLKIRSTKLEDSAMYFCATHPDSNQPQHFGDGTRLSIL.

This chain uses TRBV7-6 with TRBJ1-3; D is unresolved. Germline CDR1 is SGHVS and CDR2 is FNYEAQ. Trimming removed 8 bases from V and 0 bases from J, with 8 bases in between. The CDR3 is made up of 13 amino acids. This CDR3 reads CASGGSSGNTIYF. The CDR3 DNA sequence: TGTGCCAGCGGTGGGAGCTCTGGAAACACCATATATTTT.

The V and J genes are TRBV5-6 and TRBJ2-1; TRBD1 is a possible D gene (5 bases). Trimming pared 3 bases from V and 6 bases from J, leaving 22 bases between. Germline V gene lookup returns CDR1 SGHDT and CDR2 YYEEEE. The CDR3 consists of 17 residues. DNA for the CDR3: TGTGCCAGCAGCTCCGACCAGGGCCCGAGAATGGTCAATGAGCAGTTCTTC. Translated: CASSSDQGPRMVNEQFF.

There are a few counts of this clone. V and J are TRBV29-1 and TRBJ2-3; D is possibly TRBD2 (6 bases). Trimming removed 0 bases at V and 2 bases at J, with 15 bases between. The CDR3 has 16 amino acids. Germline V gives CDR1 SQVTM, CDR2 ANQGSEA. The CDR3 reads CSVEDWRDSSTDTQYF. The CDR3 nucleotides read TGCAGCGTTGAAGATTGGAGGGACTCCTCCACAGATACGCAGTATTTT.

This chain connects TRBV9 to TRBJ2-2, with TRBD1 matching 10 bases. The CDR3 loop spans 16 amino acids. The J segment lost 5 bases and the V segment lost 5 bases, leaving 9 bases of the junction unmatched. The germline V gene encodes CDR1 SGDLS and CDR2 YYNGEE. CDR3: CASSNTGQGRTGELFF. Written as DNA, the CDR3 is TGTGCCAGCAGTAACACGGGACAGGGGAGGACCGGGGAGCTGTTTTTT.

The CDR3 sequence is CASSADLTGGYGYTF. CDR3 nucleotides: TGTGCCAGCAGCGCAGACCTGACAGGGGGCTATGGCTACACCTTC. V and J are TRBV7-8 and TRBJ1-2; 9 positions match TRBD1. The CDR3 is made up of 15 amino acids. V trimming: 5 bases; J trimming: 4 bases; junction bases outside the gene matches: 8. CDR1 is SGHVS and CDR2 is FQNEAQ in the germline V gene.

The chain carries TRBV4-3 and TRBJ2-6, with TRBD1 identical over 7 bases. The CDR3 sequence is 19 residues long. The V gene's germline CDR1 is LGHNA and CDR2 YSLEER. Trimming cost V 0 bases and J 0 bases; bases outside gene matches: 8. Written as DNA, the CDR3 is TGCGCCAGCAGCCAAGACCCTCCGGGACAGTACTCTGGGGCCAACGTCCTGACTTTC. Protein sequence: CASSQDPPGQYSGANVLTF.

The sample holds a few counts of this clone. This chain uses TRBV12-5 with TRBJ1-1; D is unclear. Trimming took off 0 bases at V and 4 bases at J, with 6 bases between the two ends. The V gene's germline CDR1 is LGHNT and CDR2 FRNRAP. The CDR3 has 13 residues. The CDR3 DNA follows: TGTGCTAGTGGTTTGGTAAGAGGCACTGAAGCTTTCTTT. Its protein product is CASGLVRGTEAFF.

The chain recombines TRBV7-9 with TRBJ2-3, with 7 bases matching TRBD2. The CDR3 contains 18 residues. V was clipped by 5 bases and J by 0 bases; unmatched bases: 14. Germline CDR1 is SEHNR and CDR2 is FQNEAQ (reference sequence). CDR3 nucleotide sequence: TGTGCCAGCAGCCAAACGAAACTAGCGTTCCACAGCACAGATACGCAGTATTTT. Protein sequence: CASSQTKLAFHSTDTQYF.

The chain recombines TRBV7-9 with TRBJ1-3; a possible D gene is TRBD1 (5 bases). This CDR3 is 18 amino acids long. CDR1 SEHNR and CDR2 FQNEAQ come from the germline V gene (reference sequence). The germline V and J ends were trimmed by 2 bases and 0 bases, with 17 bases remaining between them. This CDR3 is CASSLRGAGRNSGNTIYF. CDR3 bases: TGTGCCAGCAGCTTAAGGGGTGCCGGGCGAAACTCTGGAAACACCATATATTTT.

The chain recombines TRBV11-2 with TRBJ1-1; D is perhaps TRBD1 (5 bases). In germline, CDR1 is SGHAT, CDR2 FQNNGV. V gave up 3 bases and J gave up 2 bases, with 7 bases separating them. The CDR3 sequence is 13 residues long. The CDR3 sequence: CASSFGTNTEAFF. In DNA form, the CDR3 reads TGTGCCAGCAGCTTCGGGACTAACACTGAAGCTTTCTTT. The variable domain in full, with the rest retrieved from reference TRBV11-2 and TRBJ1-1, is EAGVAQSPRYKIIEKRQSVAFWCNPISGHATLYWYQQILGQGPKLLIQFQNNGVVDDSQLPKDRFSAERLKGVDSTLKIQPAKLEDSAVYLCASSFGTNTEAFFGQGTRLTVV.

The chain is built from TRBV27 and TRBJ2-7; TRBD2 aligns across 8 bases. Germline V gives CDR1 MNHEY, CDR2 SMNVEV (reference sequence). This CDR3 contains 14 residues. J lost 2 bases, V lost 8 bases, and 8 bases had no gene match. CDR3 region: CASGSSGATYEQYF. Written as DNA, the CDR3 is TGTGCCAGCGGGAGTAGCGGGGCCACCTACGAGCAGTACTTC.

The V call is TRBV2, the J call TRBJ1-3, with D tentatively TRBD1 (6 bases). Trimming took off 6 bases at V and 0 bases at J, with 18 bases between the two ends. Germline V gene data show CDR1 as SNHLY and CDR2 as FYNNEI. This CDR3 contains 17 residues. The CDR3 DNA reads as TGTGCCAGCAGGGACCTTACAGGGATTTCCTCTGGAAACACCATATATTTT. As protein: CASRDLTGISSGNTIYF.

The V call is TRBV5-4, the J call TRBJ1-6; 7 nucleotides align to TRBD1. Germline V gene sequence: CDR1 SGHNT, CDR2 YYREEE (reference sequence). J lost 3 bases, V lost 0 bases, and 3 bases had no gene match. The length of the CDR3 is 16 residues. This chain's CDR3 is CASSLEGASYNSPLHF. The CDR3 DNA reads as TGTGCCAGCAGCTTGGAGGGGGCCAGCTATAATTCACCCCTCCACTTT.

V and J are TRBV30 and TRBJ2-7; tentative D call: TRBD1 (6 bases). The germline CDR1 and CDR2 sequences are GTSNPN and SVGIG (reference sequence). The CDR3 covers 13 residues. Deletions cut 6 bases from V and 3 bases from J, with 15 bases between. The CDR3 sequence is CACMGDKYYEQYF. CDR3 nucleotide sequence: TGTGCCTGCATGGGGGACAAATACTACGAGCAGTACTTC.

This clone was recorded only once. The chain combines TRBV7-9 with TRBJ1-2; 8 nucleotides match TRBD1. J gave up 4 bases and V 4 bases, and 5 bases lay outside the gene matches. Germline values: CDR1 SEHNR, CDR2 FQNEAQ (reference sequence). The CDR3 has 14 amino acids. The CDR3 loop reads CASSSDRASYGYTF. In DNA, the CDR3 is TGTGCCAGCAGCTCGGACAGGGCGTCCTATGGCTACACCTTC.

The CDR3 bases are TGTGCCATCCGACAGGACCTTAATTCACCCCTCCACTTT. Translated: CAIRQDLNSPLHF. The genes are TRBV10-3 and TRBJ1-6; tentatively, D is TRBD1 (6 bases). Germline V gene sequence: CDR1 ENHRY, CDR2 SYGVKD. The V end was cut by 8 bases, the J end by 6 bases, with 11 bases between. The CDR3 sequence is 13 residues long.